The present TCR beta chain was sequenced within a study of CD8+CD57+ T cells in acquired aplastic anemia. The study profiled TCR beta VDJ and CDR3 using genomic DNA as template. TCRdb used MiXCR to reprocess the reads, holding one entry per CDR3 protein. In the table there are approximately 200,000 distinct CDR3 sequences, roughly 50% of which are singletons. In patients chosen for sequencing, flow cytometry had shown CD8+CD57+ cell expansion. Trimming took 2 bases from V and 7 from J; bases not matched to a gene: 10. The CDR3 length is 15 residues. CDR1 and CDR2 (germline): SEHNR, FQNEAQ (reference sequence).

The origin of this receptor is a human donor with aplastic anemia. This chain connects TRBV7-9 to TRBJ1-1; 7 nucleotides align to TRBD1. The sequenced material came from sorted CD4+, CD8+, or CD8+CD57+ T cells (not recorded which) from PBMCs. The DNA for the CDR3 is TGTGCCAGCAGCTTACAGTCTGGGACAGCCTATGAAGCTTTCTTT. Its translation is CASSLQSGTAYEAFF.